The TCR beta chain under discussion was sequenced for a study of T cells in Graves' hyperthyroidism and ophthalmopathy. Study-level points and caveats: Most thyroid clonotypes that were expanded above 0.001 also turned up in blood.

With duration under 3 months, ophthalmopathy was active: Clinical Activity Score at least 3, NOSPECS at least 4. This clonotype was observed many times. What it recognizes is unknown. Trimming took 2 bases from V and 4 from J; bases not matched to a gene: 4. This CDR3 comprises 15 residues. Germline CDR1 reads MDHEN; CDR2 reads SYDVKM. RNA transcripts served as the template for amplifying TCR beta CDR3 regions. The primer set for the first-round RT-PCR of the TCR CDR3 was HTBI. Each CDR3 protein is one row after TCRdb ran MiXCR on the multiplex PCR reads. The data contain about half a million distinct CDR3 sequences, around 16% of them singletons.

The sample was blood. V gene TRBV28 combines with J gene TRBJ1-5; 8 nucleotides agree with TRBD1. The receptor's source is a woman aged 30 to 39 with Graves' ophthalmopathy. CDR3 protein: CASSLRQGRNQPQHF. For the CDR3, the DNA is TGTGCCAGCAGTTTAAGACAGGGGAGAAATCAGCCCCAGCATTTT. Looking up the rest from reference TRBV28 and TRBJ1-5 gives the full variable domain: DVKVTQSSRYLVKRTGEKVFLECVQDMDHENMFWYRQDPGLGLRLIYFSYDVKMKEKGDIPEGYSVSREKKERFSLILESASTNQTSMYLCASSLRQGRNQPQHFGDGTRLSIL.